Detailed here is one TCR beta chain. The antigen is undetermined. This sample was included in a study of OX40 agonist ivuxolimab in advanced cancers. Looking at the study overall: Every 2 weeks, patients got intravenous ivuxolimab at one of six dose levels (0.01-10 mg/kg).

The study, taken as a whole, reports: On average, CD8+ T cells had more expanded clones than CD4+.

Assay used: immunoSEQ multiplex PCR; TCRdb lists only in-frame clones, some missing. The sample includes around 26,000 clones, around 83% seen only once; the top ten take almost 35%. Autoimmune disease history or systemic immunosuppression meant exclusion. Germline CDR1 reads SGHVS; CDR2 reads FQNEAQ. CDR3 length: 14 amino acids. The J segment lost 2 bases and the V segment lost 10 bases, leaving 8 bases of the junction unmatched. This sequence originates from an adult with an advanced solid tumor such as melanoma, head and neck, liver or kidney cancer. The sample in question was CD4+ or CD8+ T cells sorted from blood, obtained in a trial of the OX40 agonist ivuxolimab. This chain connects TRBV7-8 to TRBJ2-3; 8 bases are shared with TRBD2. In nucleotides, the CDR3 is TGTGCCACCATAGCGGGGACTACCACAGATACGCAGTATTTT. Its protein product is CATIAGTTTDTQYF.